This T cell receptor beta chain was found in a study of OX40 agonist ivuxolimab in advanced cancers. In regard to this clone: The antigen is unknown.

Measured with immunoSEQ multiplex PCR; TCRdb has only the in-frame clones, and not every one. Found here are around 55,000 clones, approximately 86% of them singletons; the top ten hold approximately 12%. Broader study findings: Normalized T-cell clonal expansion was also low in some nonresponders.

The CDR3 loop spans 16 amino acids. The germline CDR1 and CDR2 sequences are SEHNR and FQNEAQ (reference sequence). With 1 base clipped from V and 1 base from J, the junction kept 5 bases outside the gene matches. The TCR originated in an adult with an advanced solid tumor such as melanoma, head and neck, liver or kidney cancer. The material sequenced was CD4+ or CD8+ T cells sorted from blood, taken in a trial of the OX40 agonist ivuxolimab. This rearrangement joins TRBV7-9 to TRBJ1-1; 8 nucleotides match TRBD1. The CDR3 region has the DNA TGTGCCAGCAGCTTAGACCGGACAGGGAGGAACACTGAAGCTTTCTTT. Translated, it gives CASSLDRTGRNTEAFF.